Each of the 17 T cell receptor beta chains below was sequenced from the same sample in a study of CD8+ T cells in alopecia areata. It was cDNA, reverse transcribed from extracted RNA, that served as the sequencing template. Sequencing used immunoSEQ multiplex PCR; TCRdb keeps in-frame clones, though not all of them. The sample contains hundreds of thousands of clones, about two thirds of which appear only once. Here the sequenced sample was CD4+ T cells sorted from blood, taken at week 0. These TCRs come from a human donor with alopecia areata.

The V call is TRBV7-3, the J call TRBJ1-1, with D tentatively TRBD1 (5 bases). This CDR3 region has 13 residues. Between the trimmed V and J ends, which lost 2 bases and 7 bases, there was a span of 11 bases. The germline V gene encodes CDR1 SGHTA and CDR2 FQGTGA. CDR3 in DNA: TGTGCCAGCAGCTTACAGGGACTTGGTGAAGCTTTCTTT. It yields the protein CASSLQGLGEAFF.

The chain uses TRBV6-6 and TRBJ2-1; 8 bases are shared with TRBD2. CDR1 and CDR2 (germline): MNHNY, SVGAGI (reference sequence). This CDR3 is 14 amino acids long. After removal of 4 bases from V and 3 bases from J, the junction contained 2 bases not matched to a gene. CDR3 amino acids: CASSLRGDYNEQFF. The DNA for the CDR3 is TGTGCCAGCAGTTTGCGGGGGGACTACAATGAGCAGTTCTTC.

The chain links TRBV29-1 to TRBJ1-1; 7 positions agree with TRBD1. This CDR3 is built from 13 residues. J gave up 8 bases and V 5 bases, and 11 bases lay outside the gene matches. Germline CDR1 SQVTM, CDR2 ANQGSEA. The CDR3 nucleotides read TGCAGCGTTACTGTTGTCAGGGGGTCGGAAGCTTTCTTT. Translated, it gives CSVTVVRGSEAFF.

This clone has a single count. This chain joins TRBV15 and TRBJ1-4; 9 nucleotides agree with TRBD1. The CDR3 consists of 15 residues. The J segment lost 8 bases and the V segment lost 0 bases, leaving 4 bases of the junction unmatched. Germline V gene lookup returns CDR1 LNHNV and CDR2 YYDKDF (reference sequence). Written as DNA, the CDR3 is TGTGCCACCAGCAGAGAGGGACAGGGTCGAGAAAAACTGTTTTTT. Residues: CATSREGQGREKLFF.

The CDR3 coding sequence is TGTGCCAGTAGTATTAACGGGGAATGGGTAGATACGCAGTATTTT. Translated, it gives CASSINGEWVDTQYF. This chain connects TRBV19 to TRBJ2-3; D perhaps matches TRBD2 (5 bases). With 3 bases removed from V and 5 bases from J, the gap between germline ends came to 15 bases. CDR1 is LNHDA and CDR2 is SQIVND in the germline V gene (reference sequence). The CDR3 is 15 residues long.

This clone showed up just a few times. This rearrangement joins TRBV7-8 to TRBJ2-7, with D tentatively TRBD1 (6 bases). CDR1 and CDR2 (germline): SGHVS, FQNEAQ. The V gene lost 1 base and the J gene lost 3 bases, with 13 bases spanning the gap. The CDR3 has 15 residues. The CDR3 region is CASSLVGALGYEQYF. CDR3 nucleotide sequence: TGTGCCAGCAGCTTAGTGGGGGCGCTAGGCTACGAGCAGTACTTC.

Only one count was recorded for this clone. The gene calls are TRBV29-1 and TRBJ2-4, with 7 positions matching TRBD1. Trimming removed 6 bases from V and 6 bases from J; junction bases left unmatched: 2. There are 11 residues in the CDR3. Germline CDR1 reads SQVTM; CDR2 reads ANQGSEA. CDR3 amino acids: CSVRQGNIQYF. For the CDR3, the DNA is TGCAGCGTCCGACAGGGAAACATTCAGTACTTC. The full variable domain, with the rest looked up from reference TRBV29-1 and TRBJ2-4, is SAVISQKPSRDICQRGTSLTIQCQVDSQVTMMFWYRQQPGQSLTLIATANQGSEATYESGFVIDKFPISRPNLTFSTLTVSNMSPEDSSIYLCSVRQGNIQYFGAGTRLSVL.

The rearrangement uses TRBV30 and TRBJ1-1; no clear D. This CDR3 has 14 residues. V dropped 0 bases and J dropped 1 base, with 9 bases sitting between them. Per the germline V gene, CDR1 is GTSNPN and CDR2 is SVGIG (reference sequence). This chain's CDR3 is CAWSVDPANTEAFF. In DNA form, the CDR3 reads TGTGCCTGGAGTGTAGATCCAGCGAACACTGAAGCTTTCTTT.

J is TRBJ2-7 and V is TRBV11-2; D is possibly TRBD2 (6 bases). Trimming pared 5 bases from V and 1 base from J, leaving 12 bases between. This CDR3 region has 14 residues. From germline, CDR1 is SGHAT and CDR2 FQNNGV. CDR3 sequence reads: CASSAGLISYEQYF. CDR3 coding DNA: TGTGCCAGCAGCGCGGGACTGATATCCTACGAGCAGTACTTC.

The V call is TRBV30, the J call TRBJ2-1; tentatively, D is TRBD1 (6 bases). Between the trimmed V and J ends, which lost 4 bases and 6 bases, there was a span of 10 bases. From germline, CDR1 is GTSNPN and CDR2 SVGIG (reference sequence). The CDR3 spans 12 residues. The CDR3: CAWKWGLNEQFF. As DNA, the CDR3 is TGTGCCTGGAAGTGGGGGCTCAATGAGCAGTTCTTC. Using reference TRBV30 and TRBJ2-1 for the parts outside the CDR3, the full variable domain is SQTIHQWPATLVQPVGSPLSLECTVEGTSNPNLYWYRQAAGRGLQLLFYSVGIGQISSEVPQNLSASRPQDRQFILSSKKLLLSDSGFYLCAWKWGLNEQFFGPGTRLTVL.

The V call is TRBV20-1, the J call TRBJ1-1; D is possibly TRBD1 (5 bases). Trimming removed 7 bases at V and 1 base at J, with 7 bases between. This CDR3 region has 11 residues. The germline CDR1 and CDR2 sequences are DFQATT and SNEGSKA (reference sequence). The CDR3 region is CSVGRNTEAFF. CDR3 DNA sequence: TGCAGTGTGGGACGGAACACTGAAGCTTTCTTT.

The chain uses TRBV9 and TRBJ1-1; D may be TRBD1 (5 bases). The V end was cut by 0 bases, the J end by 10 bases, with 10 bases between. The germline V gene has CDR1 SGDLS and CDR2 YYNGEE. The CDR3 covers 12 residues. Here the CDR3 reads CASSVARGRAFF. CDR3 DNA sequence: TGTGCCAGCAGCGTAGCTAGGGGACGAGCTTTCTTT. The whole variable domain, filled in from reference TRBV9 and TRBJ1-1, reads DSGVTQTPKHLITATGQRVTLRCSPRSGDLSVYWYQQSLDQGLQFLIQYYNGEERAKGNILERFSAQQFPDLHSELNLSSLELGDSALYFCASSVARGRAFFGQGTRLTVV.

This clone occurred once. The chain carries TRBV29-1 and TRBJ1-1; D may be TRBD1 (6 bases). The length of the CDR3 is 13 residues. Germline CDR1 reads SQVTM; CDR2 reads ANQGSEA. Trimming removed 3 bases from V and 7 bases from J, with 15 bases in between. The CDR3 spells CSVDWGRRGEAFF. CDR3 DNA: TGCAGCGTTGATTGGGGGCGGCGGGGTGAAGCTTTCTTT.

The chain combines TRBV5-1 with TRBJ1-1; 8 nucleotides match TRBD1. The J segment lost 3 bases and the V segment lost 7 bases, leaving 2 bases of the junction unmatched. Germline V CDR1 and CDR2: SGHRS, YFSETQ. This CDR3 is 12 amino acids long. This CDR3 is CASGTGYTEAFF. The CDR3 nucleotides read TGCGCCAGCGGGACAGGATACACTGAAGCTTTCTTT.

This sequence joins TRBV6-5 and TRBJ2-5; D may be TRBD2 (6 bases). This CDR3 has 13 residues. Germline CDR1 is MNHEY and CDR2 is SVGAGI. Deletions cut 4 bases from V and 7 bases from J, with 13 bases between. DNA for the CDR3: TGTGCCAGCAGTTTGCCGGGAGTGGGGACCCAGTACTTC. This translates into CASSLPGVGTQYF.

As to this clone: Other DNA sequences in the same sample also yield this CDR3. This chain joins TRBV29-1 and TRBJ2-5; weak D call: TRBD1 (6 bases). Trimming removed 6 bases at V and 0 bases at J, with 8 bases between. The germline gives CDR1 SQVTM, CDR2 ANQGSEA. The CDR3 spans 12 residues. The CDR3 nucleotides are TGCAGCGTCGGACAGAACCAAGAGACCCAGTACTTC. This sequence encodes CSVGQNQETQYF. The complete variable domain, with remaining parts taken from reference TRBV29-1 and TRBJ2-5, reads SAVISQKPSRDICQRGTSLTIQCQVDSQVTMMFWYRQQPGQSLTLIATANQGSEATYESGFVIDKFPISRPNLTFSTLTVSNMSPEDSSIYLCSVGQNQETQYFGPGTRLLVL.

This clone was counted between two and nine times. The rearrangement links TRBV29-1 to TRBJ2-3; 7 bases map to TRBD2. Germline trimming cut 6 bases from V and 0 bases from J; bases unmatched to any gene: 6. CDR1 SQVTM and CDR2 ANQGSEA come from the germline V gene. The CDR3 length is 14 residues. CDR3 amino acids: CSVSTSASTDTQYF. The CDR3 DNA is TGCAGCGTCTCAACTAGCGCTAGCACAGATACGCAGTATTTT.